What follows are 31 T cell receptor beta chains derived from one specimen sequenced in a study of T cells in Graves' hyperthyroidism and ophthalmopathy. TCR beta CDR3 sequences were amplified from RNA transcripts. Using the HTBI primer set, a first-round RT-PCR was run on the TCR CDR3. TCRdb reanalysed the multiplex PCR reads using MiXCR and keeps one entry per CDR3 protein. Among 80,000 to 100,000 distinct CDR3 sequences listed, roughly 37% were seen once. The sequencing sample was made of peripheral blood or thyroid tissue (not recorded which). The receptors shown here come from a woman aged 25 to 39 with Graves' hyperthyroidism.

Concerning this clonotype: Compared with germline, one end of the junction differs, possibly owing to a read error. This chain joins TRBV10-3 and TRBJ1-1; possibly TRBD1 for D (6 bases). The germline CDR1 and CDR2 sequences are ENHRY and SYGVKD. The CDR3 loop spans 13 amino acids. DNA of the CDR3: TGTGCCGTCAAGGGACAACTGAACACTGAAGCTTACTTT. It yields the protein CAVKGQLNTEAYF.

Of note for this clonotype: The limits of the CDR3 on the DNA are not certain, so only TCRdb's listed CDR3 is given. This chain connects TRBV7-8 to TRBJ1-5; TRBD1, as called in the table, went unchecked against the DNA. CDR1 and CDR2 from the germline V gene are SGHVS and FQNEAQ. The CDR3 is 23 amino acids long, termini counted. CDR3 loop: CASSFNICSARVDRPYSNQPQHF.

V gene TRBV20-1 combines with J gene TRBJ1-6; 9 bases are shared with TRBD1. In germline, CDR1 is DFQATT, CDR2 SNEGSKA (reference sequence). After removal of 3 bases from V and 3 bases from J, the junction contained 3 bases not matched to a gene. The CDR3 has 15 residues. CDR3 in amino acids: CSASPGQGYNSPLHF. In nucleotides, the CDR3 is TGCAGTGCTAGCCCGGGACAGGGCTATAATTCACCCCTCCACTTT.

CDR3 in amino acids: CASSYTDRGRYEQYF. As DNA, the CDR3 is TGTGCCAGCAGCTACACAGACAGGGGGCGTTACGAGCAGTACTTC. V usage is TRBV7-9 and J usage is TRBJ2-7; 10 positions agree with TRBD1. The CDR3 has 15 residues. Germline V gene lookup returns CDR1 SEHNR and CDR2 FQNEAQ (reference sequence). The ends lost 4 bases at V and 4 bases at J; junction bases unmatched: 7.

There are many counts of this clonotype. The chain is built from TRBV6-5 and TRBJ1-2; no clear D gene. The CDR3 length is 15 residues. The V and J ends lost 0 bases and 1 base respectively, with 9 bases between them. The germline CDR1 and CDR2 sequences are MNHEY and SVGAGI. The CDR3 DNA reads as TGTGCCAGCAGTTACTCGTGCCACATTAACTATGGCTACACCTTC. As protein: CASSYSCHINYGYTF.

This sequence joins TRBV6-5 and TRBJ2-2, with TRBD2 matching over 8 bases. Germline CDR1 MNHEY, CDR2 SVGAGI. J gave up 0 bases and V 10 bases, and 19 bases lay outside the gene matches. The CDR3 has 19 amino acids. This CDR3 is CAITDRLAKGITNTGELFF. The CDR3 bases are TGTGCCATTACCGACCGACTAGCGAAAGGAATTACGAACACCGGGGAGCTGTTTTTT.

This chain connects TRBV2 to TRBJ1-5; 7 bases align to TRBD1. The CDR3 has 14 residues. Germline CDR1 and CDR2: SNHLY and FYNNEI. V was clipped by 6 bases and J by 1 base; unmatched bases: 3. The CDR3 sequence is CASRSTGSNQPQHF. The CDR3 coding sequence is TGTGCCAGCAGATCGACAGGGAGCAATCAGCCCCAGCATTTT.

This chain uses TRBV20-1 with TRBJ1-6; 7 bases map to TRBD1. The CDR3 is made up of 13 amino acids. Germline V CDR1 and CDR2: DFQATT, SNEGSKA (reference sequence). V shed 5 bases and J 7 bases; nucleotides not matched to a gene: 5. The CDR3 protein is CSAPRQGNSPLHF. The CDR3 bases are TGCAGTGCTCCAAGACAGGGCAATTCACCCCTCCACTTT.

This clonotype was counted ten times or more. This chain uses TRBV28 with TRBJ2-6; D is unclear. The CDR3 sequence is 16 residues long. V was shortened by 1 base and J by 0 bases, with 7 bases between the two germline ends. From germline, CDR1 is MDHEN and CDR2 SYDVKM. The CDR3 region has the DNA TGTGCCAGCAGTTTATACATAACCTCTGGGGCCAACGTCCTGACTTTC. This gives the protein CASSLYITSGANVLTF.

The V gene is TRBV7-2, the J gene TRBJ2-7; 9 nucleotides agree with TRBD1. V was pared by 5 bases and J by 8 bases, with 10 bases of the junction left unmatched. The length of the CDR3 is 14 residues. Germline assignment: CDR1 SGHTA and CDR2 FQGNSA. CDR3: CASSPWDRALQQYF. The CDR3 DNA sequence: TGTGCCAGCAGCCCGTGGGACAGGGCACTTCAGCAGTACTTC.

The chain carries TRBV7-1 and TRBJ2-6, with D perhaps assigned TRBD1 or TRBD2 (5 bases each). TRBV7-1 is designated an ORF whose function remains uncertain. V dropped 3 bases and J dropped 1 base, with 25 bases sitting between them. The length of the CDR3 is 21 residues. This CDR3 reads CASSSGTNSGHFGSGANVLTF. CDR3 bases: TGTGCCAGCAGCTCCGGGACGAACTCTGGACATTTCGGATCTGGGGCCAACGTCCTGACTTTC.

This chain joins TRBV7-8 and TRBJ2-7; a possible D gene is TRBD2 (5 bases). The germline gives CDR1 SGHVS, CDR2 FQNEAQ. The germline V and J ends were trimmed by 10 bases and 2 bases, with 15 bases remaining between them. The CDR3 length is 13 residues. CDR3 region: CATGLGGTYEQYF. The CDR3 DNA sequence: TGTGCCACCGGCTTAGGAGGTACCTACGAGCAGTACTTC. Full variable domain (outside the CDR3, taken from reference TRBV7-8 and TRBJ2-7): GAGVSQSPRYKVAKRGQDVALRCDPISGHVSLFWYQQALGQGPEFLTYFQNEAQLDKSGLPSDRFFAERPEGSVSTLKIQRTQQEDSAVYLCATGLGGTYEQYFGPGTRLTVT.

As for this clonotype: The junction and the germline gene differ at one end; a read error may be behind it. This rearrangement joins TRBV7-9 to TRBJ2-2, with TRBD1 matching over 7 bases. The CDR3 runs to 14 residues. The germline V gene has CDR1 SEHNR and CDR2 FQNEAQ (reference sequence). The CDR3, as DNA: TGTGCCGAAAGCCGGGACAGAAACACCGGGGAGCTGTTATTT. The encoded protein is CAESRDRNTGELLF.

A word on this clonotype: The missing conserved phenylalanine or tryptophan at the end of this CDR3 makes a read error likely. The chain links TRBV19 to TRBJ1-2, with D unresolved. CDR1 and CDR2 (germline): LNHDA, SQIVND (reference sequence). This CDR3 spans 14 amino acids. In nucleotides, the CDR3 is TGTGCCGGTAGCAGCCAAACTGGGGTCTATGGCTACACCTCC. It specifies CAGSSQTGVYGYTS.

Ten or more counts support this clonotype. This rearrangement joins TRBV7-2 to TRBJ2-5; D gene unclear. This CDR3 is 13 amino acids long. Germline CDR1 is SGHTA and CDR2 is FQGNSA. The V end was cut by 8 bases, the J end by 2 bases, with 12 bases between. This CDR3 reads CASRGVDQETQYF. Written as DNA, the CDR3 is TGTGCCAGCCGTGGGGTCGATCAAGAGACCCAGTACTTC.

This clonotype was counted at least ten times. V is TRBV28 and J is TRBJ2-2; 8 positions match TRBD2. J lost 7 bases, V lost 5 bases, and 12 bases had no gene match. This CDR3 has 16 residues. Looked up from germline, CDR1 is MDHEN and CDR2 is SYDVKM. As DNA, the CDR3 is TGTGCCAGCAGTCCGCCGGGACTAGGGAGGGTCGGGGAGCTGTTTTTT. It is translated as CASSPPGLGRVGELFF.

In its sample, this clonotype was seen many times. V gene TRBV6-5 combines with J gene TRBJ1-1; 10 bases agree with TRBD1. CDR3 length: 14 amino acids. Germline V gene sequence: CDR1 MNHEY, CDR2 SVGAGI. The trim removed 6 bases at V and 2 bases at J, leaving 3 bases unmatched. The CDR3 is CASSRTGGNTEAFF. In DNA form, the CDR3 reads TGTGCCAGCAGCCGGACAGGGGGAAACACTGAAGCTTTCTTT.

This clonotype came up many times. This chain uses TRBV20-1 with TRBJ1-4, with D hard to call. In germline, CDR1 is DFQATT, CDR2 SNEGSKA (reference sequence). This CDR3 is 14 amino acids long. V lost 3 bases, J lost 7 bases, and 15 bases lay in between. The CDR3 here is CSARLPGSSEKLFF. CDR3 DNA sequence: TGCAGTGCTAGGCTACCGGGCTCGAGTGAAAAACTGTTTTTT.

The genes are TRBV2 and TRBJ1-5; D is possibly TRBD1 (6 bases). V gave up 4 bases and J gave up 6 bases, with 16 bases separating them. Germline assignment: CDR1 SNHLY and CDR2 FYNNEI. The CDR3 loop spans 15 amino acids. CDR3 sequence reads: CASSARKGGGQPQHF. CDR3 DNA sequence: TGTGCCAGCAGTGCTAGGAAGGGGGGGGGTCAGCCCCAGCATTTT.

This clonotype was recorded at least ten times. This chain's CDR3 is CAIRPDEPGETQYF. Here the CDR3 DNA reads TGTGCCATTCGACCAGACGAGCCGGGAGAGACCCAGTACTTC. The chain is built from TRBV28 and TRBJ2-5; the D is unclear. The germline CDR1 and CDR2 sequences are MDHEN and SYDVKM. V gave up 10 bases and J gave up 4 bases, with 19 bases separating them. This CDR3 region has 14 residues. The full variable domain, rest sourced from reference TRBV28 and TRBJ2-5, is DVKVTQSSRYLVKRTGEKVFLECVQDMDHENMFWYRQDPGLGLRLIYFSYDVKMKEKGDIPEGYSVSREKKERFSLILESASTNQTSMYLCAIRPDEPGETQYFGPGTRLLVL.

This clonotype was seen at least ten times. This chain uses TRBV5-1 with TRBJ2-2, with 8 bases fitting TRBD1. The CDR3 is made up of 19 amino acids. From germline, CDR1 is SGHRS and CDR2 YFSETQ. V shed 3 bases, J shed 6 bases, and the junction held 19 bases outside the gene matches. In nucleotides, the CDR3 is TGCGCCAGCAGCTCTAAGGACAGGGAGGCGGTCTCGAGGCCCGGGGAGCTGTTTTTT. Translation: CASSSKDREAVSRPGELFF. Filled out from reference TRBV5-1 and TRBJ2-2, the complete variable domain reads KAGVTQTPRYLIKTRGQQVTLSCSPISGHRSVSWYQQTPGQGLQFLFEYFSETQRNKGNFPGRFSGRQFSNSRSEMNVSTLELGDSALYLCASSSKDREAVSRPGELFFGEGSRLTVL.

This clonotype showed up many times. The chain combines TRBV7-4 with TRBJ2-3; 12 bases map to TRBD2. The CDR3 sequence is 18 residues long. V shed 5 bases, J shed 2 bases, and the junction held 11 bases outside the gene matches. CDR1 and CDR2 (germline): SGHVT, SQSDAQ. The chain's CDR3 is CASSPNDGLAGPTDTQYF. CDR3 in DNA: TGTGCCAGCAGCCCGAACGATGGACTAGCGGGACCCACAGATACGCAGTATTTT. Supplemented by reference TRBV7-4 and TRBJ2-3, the full variable domain reads GAGVSQSPRYKVAKRGRDVALRCDSISGHVTLYWYRQTLGQGSEVLTYSQSDAQRDKSGRPSGRFSAERPERSVSTLKIQRTEQGDSAVYLCASSPNDGLAGPTDTQYFGPGTRLTVL.

This sequence joins TRBV27 and TRBJ2-3; no clear D gene. The CDR3 runs to 16 residues. Germline V gene data show CDR1 as MNHEY and CDR2 as SMNVEV (reference sequence). Trimming shortened V by 2 bases and J by 0 bases, and 12 bases separated the two germline ends. The CDR3 sequence is CASSLRARASTDTQYF. CDR3 nucleotide sequence: TGTGCCAGCAGTTTAAGGGCTCGAGCTAGCACAGATACGCAGTATTTT.

This clonotype was seen many times. The V and J genes are TRBV6-5 and TRBJ2-2; D possibly corresponds to TRBD2 (6 bases). CDR1 and CDR2 (germline): MNHEY, SVGAGI. CDR3 length: 15 residues. V lost 8 bases, J lost 4 bases, and 17 bases lay in between. The CDR3 DNA reads as TGTGCCAGCGGGGACGGGACTTTTGGCACCGGGGAGCTGTTTTTT. This sequence encodes CASGDGTFGTGELFF.

On this clonotype itself: At one of its ends the junction is not consistent with the germline gene, which may arise from a read error. The rearrangement uses TRBV15 and TRBJ1-3; D not resolved. The CDR3 has 17 residues. In germline, CDR1 is LNHNV, CDR2 YYDKDF (reference sequence). Here the CDR3 reads CATSPRPLLHSGSTIYF. CDR3 DNA sequence: TGTGCCACCAGCCCTCGCCCCCTGTTGCACTCTGGAAGCACCATATATTTT.

In this sample, this clonotype turned up many times. This sequence joins TRBV19 and TRBJ2-2; D possibly uses TRBD1 or TRBD2 (5 bases each). This CDR3 is built from 16 residues. Germline assignment: CDR1 LNHDA and CDR2 SQIVND (reference sequence). V gave up 3 bases and J gave up 2 bases, with 13 bases separating them. In nucleotides, the CDR3 is TGTGCCAGTAGTATCGTACGGGGACCTAACACCGGGGAGCTGTTTTTT. Its protein product is CASSIVRGPNTGELFF.

This clonotype was seen repeatedly, ten times or more. The chain carries TRBV15 and TRBJ1-5, with D unclear. Germline-derived CDR1 and CDR2 are LNHNV and YYDKDF (reference sequence). The CDR3 extends over 16 amino acids. Trimming stripped 0 bases from V and 2 bases from J, with 11 bases between. CDR3 nucleotides: TGTGCCACCAGCAGAGATGTAGCCGGGGGCAATCAGCCCCAGCATTTT. This sequence encodes CATSRDVAGGNQPQHF.

This chain uses TRBV9 with TRBJ2-7; TRBD2 aligns across 14 bases. The CDR3 is 15 amino acids. In germline, CDR1 is SGDLS, CDR2 YYNGEE. V lost 3 bases to trimming and J lost 6 bases; unmatched junction nucleotides: 5. The CDR3 coding sequence is TGTGCCAGCAGCGCGGGACTAGCGGGAGTGCGCGAGCAGTACTTC. It specifies CASSAGLAGVREQYF.

The chain uses TRBV15 and TRBJ1-6; 12 bases align to TRBD1. The germline CDR1 and CDR2 sequences are LNHNV and YYDKDF (reference sequence). The CDR3 has 14 amino acids. Trimming took 8 bases from V and 10 from J; bases not matched to a gene: 6. CDR3 loop: CATPGQGANSPLHF. The DNA for the CDR3 is TGTGCCACCCCGGGACAGGGGGCCAACTCACCCCTCCACTTT.

This clonotype was detected only a few times. The chain carries TRBV6-5 and TRBJ2-3; the D is unclear. This CDR3 spans 12 amino acids. Trimming cost V 2 bases and J 4 bases, with 4 bases left between them. Germline V lookup: CDR1 MNHEY, CDR2 SVGAGI. The CDR3: CASSYRPDTQYF. As DNA, the CDR3 is TGTGCCAGCAGTTACAGACCAGATACGCAGTATTTT.

Turning to this clonotype: At one of its ends the junction is not consistent with the germline gene, which may arise from a read error. The chain links TRBV19 to TRBJ2-6, with 9 bases identical to TRBD1. The CDR3 is made up of 13 amino acids. Germline assignment: CDR1 LNHDA and CDR2 SQIVND (reference sequence). In nucleotides, the CDR3 is TGTGCCAGCCAGACAGGGGGAACGAACACTGAAGCTTTC. Protein product: CASQTGGTNTEAF.